The 9 T cell receptor beta chains reported below all come from one sample, sequenced in a study of response to subunit inactivated influenza vaccine (dated by TCRdb to 2016 to 2019). Preparation of the library involved RT-PCR. This sample was sequenced with an Illumina HiSeq 2500. TCRdb reworked the public reads: Q25 trimming with fastp, MiXCR clone assembly, productive beta chains retained. Rows with a matching CDR3 protein are joined into one entry that keeps the most common DNA and genes. Recorded for this sample are hundreds of thousands of distinct CDR3 sequences; roughly 15% of them occurred a single time. The top ten constitute 6% to 9.5% of the sample. Material: PBMCs from blood, obtained about 14 days before vaccination. The receptors here all came from a man aged 50 or older who received an inactivated influenza vaccine. Donor details come from another sample of the same person, matched by shared clones.

This clonotype showed up just a few times. The V gene is TRBV4-2, the J gene TRBJ2-7; tentatively, D is TRBD2 (6 bases). The CDR3 contains 14 residues. Germline V gene data show CDR1 as LGHNA and CDR2 as YNFKEQ. Trimming pared 1 base from V and 2 bases from J, leaving 9 bases between. The CDR3 nucleotides read TGTGCCAGCAGCCAAGCGGGGGTAACCTACGAGCAGTACTTC. It yields the protein CASSQAGVTYEQYF.

This clonotype was counted ten times or more. V is TRBV29-1 and J is TRBJ2-2; D may be TRBD1 or TRBD2 (6 bases each). Between the trimmed V and J ends, which lost 4 bases and 4 bases, there was a span of 13 bases. The CDR3 length is 14 residues. Germline CDR1 reads SQVTM; CDR2 reads ANQGSEA. The CDR3 is CSVGARGGTGELFF. In DNA, the CDR3 is TGCAGCGTTGGGGCCAGGGGAGGCACCGGGGAGCTGTTTTTT.

This sequence joins TRBV4-3 and TRBJ2-2; D remains unclear. This CDR3 is built from 13 residues. Germline loops: CDR1 LGHNA, CDR2 YSLEER. The V end was cut by 4 bases, the J end by 4 bases, with 7 bases between. The CDR3 sequence is CASSLQSTGELFF. DNA of the CDR3: TGCGCCAGCAGCCTACAGAGCACCGGGGAGCTGTTTTTT.

This clonotype was seen more than once but under ten times. The rearrangement joins TRBV4-3 to TRBJ1-1; D is uncertain. V lost 0 bases and J 4 bases, leaving 9 bases between the germline ends. CDR3 length: 14 residues. CDR1 is LGHNA and CDR2 is YSLEER in the germline V gene. Written as DNA, the CDR3 is TGCGCCAGCAGCCAAGATGTTGGTACCACTGAAGCTTTCTTT. Residues: CASSQDVGTTEAFF.

This clonotype was counted many times. CDR3 loop: CASSSFSSNTGELFF. CDR3 bases: TGCGCCAGCAGCTCCTTTAGCAGTAACACCGGGGAGCTGTTTTTT. This rearrangement joins TRBV5-1 to TRBJ2-2, with unresolved D. Deletions cut 3 bases from V and 2 bases from J, with 11 bases between. The CDR3 extends over 15 amino acids. Germline assignment: CDR1 SGHRS and CDR2 YFSETQ.

The chain recombines TRBV18 with TRBJ2-3; perhaps TRBD2 as D (6 bases). V lost 3 bases, J lost 2 bases, and 15 bases lay in between. Germline V lookup: CDR1 KGHSH, CDR2 LQKENI. The CDR3 totals 16 residues. CDR3 sequence: CASSPSGEQSTDTQYF. In DNA form, the CDR3 reads TGTGCCAGCTCACCGTCGGGGGAGCAGTCCACAGATACGCAGTATTTT.

This clonotype has a count of ten or more. This chain joins TRBV28 and TRBJ1-3, with D maybe TRBD1 (5 bases). CDR1 is MDHEN, CDR2 SYDVKM, per germline. The V and J ends lost 6 bases and 4 bases respectively, with 16 bases between them. This CDR3 is 15 amino acids long. The CDR3 DNA reads TGTGCCAGCAGCCGCGGGGGGAATTACGGAAACACCATATATTTT. Its protein product is CASSRGGNYGNTIYF.

DNA of the CDR3: TGCGCCAGCAGCCAATACGGACTAGCGGGGGGAGAGCAGTTCTTC. As protein: CASSQYGLAGGEQFF. V is TRBV4-1 and J is TRBJ2-1; 14 nucleotides align to TRBD2. The CDR3 sequence is 15 residues long. Germline values: CDR1 MGHRA, CDR2 YSYEKL. Trimming removed 2 bases from V and 10 bases from J; junction bases left unmatched: 4.

This clonotype appeared a single time. A clone one base away is much larger, so this may be a read error. This chain uses TRBV29-1 with TRBJ2-1, with D uncertain. The germline gives CDR1 SQVTM, CDR2 ANQGSEA. The CDR3 extends over 13 amino acids. This CDR3 is CSVEVQFYKEQFF. The CDR3 nucleotides are TGCAGCGTTGAGGTCCAGTTCTACAAGGAGCAGTTCTTC.